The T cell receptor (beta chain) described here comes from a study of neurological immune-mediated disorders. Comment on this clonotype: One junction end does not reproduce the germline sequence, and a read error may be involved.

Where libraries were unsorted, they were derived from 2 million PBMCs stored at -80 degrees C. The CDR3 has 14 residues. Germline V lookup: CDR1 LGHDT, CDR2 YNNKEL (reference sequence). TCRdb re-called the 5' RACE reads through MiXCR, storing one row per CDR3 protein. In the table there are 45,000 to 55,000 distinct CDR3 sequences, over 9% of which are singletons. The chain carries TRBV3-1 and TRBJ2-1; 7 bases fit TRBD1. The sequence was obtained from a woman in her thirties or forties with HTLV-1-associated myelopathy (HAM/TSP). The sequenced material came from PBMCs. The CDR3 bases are TGTGCCAGCATCCAAGATTACAGGGGACGTGAGCAGTTCTTC. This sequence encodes CASIQDYRGREQFF.